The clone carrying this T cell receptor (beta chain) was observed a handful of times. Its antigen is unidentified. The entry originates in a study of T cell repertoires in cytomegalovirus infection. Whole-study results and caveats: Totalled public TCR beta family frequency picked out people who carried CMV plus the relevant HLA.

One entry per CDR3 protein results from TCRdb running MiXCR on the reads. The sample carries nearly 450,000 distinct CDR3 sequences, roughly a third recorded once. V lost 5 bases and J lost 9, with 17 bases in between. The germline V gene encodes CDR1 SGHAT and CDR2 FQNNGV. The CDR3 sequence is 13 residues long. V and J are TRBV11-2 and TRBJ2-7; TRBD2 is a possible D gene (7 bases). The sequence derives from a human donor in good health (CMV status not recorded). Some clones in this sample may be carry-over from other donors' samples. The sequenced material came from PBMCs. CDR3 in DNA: TGTGCCAGCAGCGGGGGGGCCCCCCCAGGGCAGTACTTC. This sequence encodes CASSGGAPPGQYF.